The 29 T cell receptor beta chains reported below all come from one sample, sequenced in a study of blood T cell repertoires in COVID-19. Using immunoSEQ multiplex PCR, the repertoire was profiled, and TCRdb retains in-frame clones only, with some absent. The sample shows some 250,000 clones, around 86% of them seen only once. Sequenced input: peripheral blood. The receptors come from a young woman who had recovered from COVID-19.

V usage is TRBV3-1 (or the pseudogene TRBV3-2) and J usage is TRBJ2-3, with 7 bases lining up with TRBD2. The germline CDR1 and CDR2 sequences are LGHDT and YNNKEL (reference sequence). Losses at the gene ends were 4 bases for V and 0 bases for J; bases not matched to a gene: 10. The length of the CDR3 is 17 residues. CDR3 sequence (DNA): TGTGCCAGCAGCCCTTACGAGGGAGCGGGAAGCACAGATACGCAGTATTTT. Translated, it gives CASSPYEGAGSTDTQYF.

The chain links TRBV6-1 to TRBJ2-5; 8 bases align to TRBD2. This CDR3 region has 16 residues. Trimming cost V 4 bases and J 2 bases; bases outside gene matches: 9. Germline V gene data show CDR1 as MNHNS and CDR2 as SASEGT. The DNA for the CDR3 is TGTGCCAGCAGTGCCCTGACGGGGGGGCTTCAAGAGACCCAGTACTTC. This encodes CASSALTGGLQETQYF.

This clone is a singleton in its sample. V is TRBV10-3 and J is TRBJ1-2, with 8 bases matching TRBD1. After removal of 3 bases from V and 2 bases from J, the junction contained 2 bases not matched to a gene. CDR1 and CDR2 from the germline V gene are ENHRY and SYGVKD. CDR3 size: 14 residues. CDR3 bases: TGTGCCATCAGTGACCCAGGGGGCAACTATGGCTACACCTTC. Protein product: CAISDPGGNYGYTF.

The V and J genes are TRBV7-2 and TRBJ2-3; no clear D. The CDR3 is made up of 13 amino acids. V was cut by 5 bases and J by 1 base, with 7 bases left in between. Germline CDR1 reads SGHTA; CDR2 reads FQGNSA. CDR3 residues: CASSARGTDTQYF. CDR3 bases: TGTGCCAGCAGCGCGCGAGGCACAGATACGCAGTATTTT.

Concerning this clone itself: In the same sample, other DNA sequences code for this CDR3. The rearrangement joins TRBV5-6 to TRBJ1-1; TRBD1 is a possible D gene (6 bases). Germline values: CDR1 SGHDT, CDR2 YYEEEE. CDR3 length equals 12 residues. The germline V and J ends were trimmed by 2 bases and 7 bases, with 9 bases remaining between them. The CDR3: CASSLPQGEAFF. CDR3 coding DNA: TGTGCCAGCAGCTTACCACAGGGTGAAGCTTTCTTT. The full variable domain, completed using reference TRBV5-6 and TRBJ1-1, is DAGVTQSPTHLIKTRGQQVTLRCSPKSGHDTVSWYQQALGQGPQFIFQYYEEEERQRGNFPDRFSGHQFPNYSSELNVNALLLGDSALYLCASSLPQGEAFFGQGTRLTVV.

V is TRBV29-1 and J is TRBJ1-2; perhaps TRBD1 as D (5 bases). The CDR3 runs to 13 residues. Germline values: CDR1 SQVTM, CDR2 ANQGSEA. The V and J ends lost 7 bases and 1 base respectively, with 13 bases between them. This CDR3 is CSATGGLNYGYTF. In DNA, the CDR3 is TGCAGCGCCACCGGGGGTCTTAACTATGGCTACACCTTC.

There are a few counts of this clone. Additional DNA sequences in this sample encode the identical CDR3. The chain couples TRBV7-3 to TRBJ2-2, with D uncertain. Per germline, CDR1 SGHTA and CDR2 FQGTGA. V was trimmed by 4 bases and J by 5 bases, leaving 8 bases between them. The CDR3 is 13 amino acids. CDR3 residues: CASSSQITGELFF. The CDR3 nucleotides read TGTGCCAGCAGCTCTCAGATAACCGGGGAGCTGTTTTTT.

The chain combines TRBV10-3 with TRBJ1-2, with 9 bases identical to TRBD1. Germline values: CDR1 ENHRY, CDR2 SYGVKD. The trim removed 4 bases at V and 4 bases at J, leaving 7 bases unmatched. The CDR3 covers 15 residues. DNA for the CDR3: TGTGCCATCAGTGCAGGGGACAGGGCCATCTATGGCTACACCTTC. Encoded protein: CAISAGDRAIYGYTF.

The chain combines TRBV10-3 with TRBJ1-5; D remains unclear. Germline lookup yields CDR1 ENHRY and CDR2 SYGVKD. The CDR3 length is 12 residues. Trimming cost V 5 bases and J 7 bases, with 9 bases left between them. The CDR3 DNA reads as TGTGCCATCAGTCTGGCGGGGCAGCCCCAGCATTTT. This codes for CAISLAGQPQHF.

The rearrangement uses TRBV19 and TRBJ2-7, with 9 bases aligning to TRBD1. Trimming cost V 6 bases and J 0 bases; bases outside gene matches: 3. The CDR3 is 14 residues long. CDR1 and CDR2 from the germline V gene are LNHDA and SQIVND (reference sequence). CDR3 DNA sequence: TGTGCCAGTAGCGGGACAGGGCCCTCCTACGAGCAGTACTTC. Translated, it gives CASSGTGPSYEQYF. The full variable domain, with the rest looked up from reference TRBV19 and TRBJ2-7, is DGGITQSPKYLFRKEGQNVTLSCEQNLNHDAMYWYRQDPGQGLRLIYYSQIVNDFQKGDIAEGYSVSREKKESFPLTVTSAQKNPTAFYLCASSGTGPSYEQYFGPGTRLTVT.

The V and J genes are TRBV3-1 (or the pseudogene TRBV3-2) and TRBJ2-5; D may be TRBD1 (6 bases). The CDR3 loop spans 13 amino acids. Trimming pared 3 bases from V and 4 bases from J, leaving 9 bases between. CDR1 and CDR2 from the germline V gene are LGHDT and YNNKEL (reference sequence). This CDR3 is CASSHPGVETQYF. CDR3 coding DNA: TGTGCCAGCAGCCACCCAGGGGTAGAGACCCAGTACTTC.

A single count supports this clone. The rearrangement uses TRBV27 and TRBJ1-1; TRBD1 matches at 7 bases. CDR1 is MNHEY, CDR2 SMNVEV, per germline (reference sequence). Trimming took 6 bases from V and 8 from J; bases not matched to a gene: 9. The CDR3 is 13 residues long. Here the CDR3 reads CASSPRGALEAFF. The CDR3 DNA reads as TGTGCCAGCAGCCCCAGGGGGGCCCTCGAAGCTTTCTTT.

CDR3 bases: TGTGCCAGCAGTTACCCTAAGACAGTGAACACTGAAGCTTTCTTT. This encodes CASSYPKTVNTEAFF. This chain links TRBV6-2 or TRBV6-3 with TRBJ1-1, with TRBD1 as a possible D gene (5 bases). Germline CDR1 is MNHEY and CDR2 is SVGEGT. The CDR3 has 15 residues. V dropped 2 bases and J dropped 0 bases, with 10 bases sitting between them.

The rearrangement links TRBV10-2 to TRBJ2-7, with 7 bases matching TRBD1. Unmatched junction bases numbered 6, after V lost 7 bases and J lost 3 bases. This CDR3 contains 13 residues. Per the germline V gene, CDR1 is WSHSY and CDR2 is SAAADI. The DNA for the CDR3 is TGCGCCAGCACCGAGACAGGGCTCTACGAGCAGTACTTC. This translates into CASTETGLYEQYF.

The chain combines TRBV5-1 with TRBJ2-1; the D gene is possibly TRBD1 (6 bases). The CDR3 is 14 amino acids. Germline CDR1 and CDR2: SGHRS and YFSETQ. Trimming removed 2 bases at V and 6 bases at J, with 12 bases between. The CDR3 region is CASSFWGRTNEQFF. The DNA of the CDR3 is TGCGCCAGCAGCTTTTGGGGGCGCACCAATGAGCAGTTCTTC.

This chain links TRBV3-1 (or the pseudogene TRBV3-2) with TRBJ2-1; D is possibly TRBD2 (6 bases). Trimming shortened V by 0 bases and J by 2 bases, and 14 bases separated the two germline ends. The germline gives CDR1 LGHDT, CDR2 YNNKEL (reference sequence). The CDR3 sequence is 17 residues long. CDR3 nucleotides: TGTGCCAGCAGCCAAGATCAGAGGAGGGTCGCCTACAATGAGCAGTTCTTC. Encoded protein: CASSQDQRRVAYNEQFF.

The chain carries TRBV5-5 and TRBJ1-5; a possible D gene is TRBD1 (6 bases). The V end was cut by 1 base, the J end by 7 bases, with 9 bases between. Germline V gives CDR1 SGHKS, CDR2 YYEKEE (reference sequence). The length of the CDR3 is 13 residues. CDR3 sequence: CASSLSGVQPQHF. DNA for the CDR3: TGTGCCAGCAGCTTGTCAGGGGTGCAGCCCCAGCATTTT.

The chain carries TRBV7-2 and TRBJ1-4; D gene uncertain. In germline, CDR1 is SGHTA, CDR2 FQGNSA. This CDR3 has 16 residues. The ends were cut back, 0 bases at V and 6 bases at J, with 14 bases in the middle. CDR3 residues: CASSLASGEIDEKLFF. For the CDR3, the DNA is TGTGCCAGCAGCTTAGCTTCTGGGGAGATTGATGAAAAACTGTTTTTT.

The chain is built from TRBV30 and TRBJ1-1, with D possibly being TRBD1 (5 bases). The germline V and J ends were trimmed by 3 bases and 6 bases, with 20 bases remaining between them. The CDR3 runs to 15 residues. Germline V gives CDR1 GTSNPN, CDR2 SVGIG (reference sequence). CDR3 in amino acids: CAWRPWKGPLSEAFF. For the CDR3, the DNA is TGTGCCTGGAGACCGTGGAAGGGGCCCTTATCTGAAGCTTTCTTT.

V and J are TRBV6-2 or TRBV6-3 and TRBJ1-6; D perhaps matches TRBD1 (6 bases). There are 16 residues in the CDR3. The germline V and J ends were trimmed by 5 bases and 0 bases, with 11 bases remaining between them. CDR1 is MNHEY and CDR2 is SVGEGT in the germline V gene. The CDR3 spells CASSRGQSSYNSPLHF. The DNA of the CDR3 is TGTGCCAGCAGTCGCGGACAGAGCTCCTATAATTCACCCCTCCACTTT.

This clone has a count of ten or more. The chain uses TRBV28 and TRBJ2-3; a weak D match, TRBD1 (6 bases). The ends were cut back, 2 bases at V and 3 bases at J, with 6 bases in the middle. Germline V gene lookup returns CDR1 MDHEN and CDR2 SYDVKM. The CDR3 totals 13 residues. The CDR3 DNA reads TGTGCCAGCAGTTTACAGGGGACAGATACGCAGTATTTT. Translated, it gives CASSLQGTDTQYF.

A single count supports this clone. CDR3 in amino acids: CASRRSGGPGGETQYF. The DNA for the CDR3 is TGTGCCAGCCGAAGAAGCGGGGGCCCCGGGGGGGAGACCCAGTACTTC. The chain has TRBV27 and TRBJ2-5, with TRBD2 identical over 8 bases. The CDR3 runs to 16 residues. Per the germline V gene, CDR1 is MNHEY and CDR2 is SMNVEV (reference sequence). J gave up 5 bases and V 8 bases, and 16 bases lay outside the gene matches.

The CDR3: CSVRTGDRRTEAFF. The CDR3 DNA reads TGCAGCGTTCGTACGGGGGACAGGCGCACTGAAGCTTTCTTT. The genes are TRBV29-1 and TRBJ1-1; TRBD1 aligns across 8 bases. Germline trimming cut 5 bases from V and 4 bases from J; bases unmatched to any gene: 9. The V gene's germline CDR1 is SQVTM and CDR2 ANQGSEA. This CDR3 has 14 residues.

This chain uses TRBV5-5 with TRBJ2-7, with 7 bases lining up with TRBD2. CDR3 length: 15 amino acids. J was trimmed by 0 bases and V by 4 bases; bases with no gene match: 7. CDR1 is SGHKS and CDR2 is YYEKEE in the germline V gene (reference sequence). The CDR3 nucleotides read TGTGCCAGCAGCCGCCCCTCGGGGGGCTCCTACGAGCAGTACTTC. Translated, it gives CASSRPSGGSYEQYF.

The rearrangement joins TRBV7-3 to TRBJ2-6, with D possibly TRBD2 on 5 matching bases. Germline V gene data show CDR1 as SGHTA and CDR2 as FQGTGA. With 9 bases removed from V and 1 base from J, the gap between germline ends came to 7 bases. The CDR3 contains 13 residues. As DNA, the CDR3 is TGTGCCAGTGGAGGTTCTGGGGCCAACGTCCTGACTTTC. Amino acid sequence: CASGGSGANVLTF.

The rearrangement links TRBV27 to TRBJ2-7; TRBD2 agrees at 11 bases. This CDR3 has 15 amino acids. CDR1 is MNHEY and CDR2 is SMNVEV in the germline V gene (reference sequence). The V and J ends lost 6 bases and 0 bases, in that order; junction bases with no gene match: 4. The CDR3 protein is CASSYTSGGSYEQYF. CDR3 bases: TGTGCCAGCAGCTATACTAGCGGGGGCTCCTACGAGCAGTACTTC.

The chain joins TRBV7-9 to TRBJ1-2; 7 nucleotides match TRBD1. The CDR3 totals 17 residues. Germline trimming cut 2 bases from V and 3 bases from J; bases unmatched to any gene: 12. CDR1 and CDR2 (germline): SEHNR, FQNEAQ (reference sequence). The CDR3 region has the DNA TGTGCCAGCAGCTTATATCTGAAACAGGGGCACGACTATGGCTACACCTTC. This translates into CASSLYLKQGHDYGYTF.

This sequence joins TRBV11-2 and TRBJ2-7, with D maybe TRBD2 (6 bases). The CDR3 length is 15 residues. Germline CDR1 SGHAT, CDR2 FQNNGV. The V gene lost 5 bases and the J gene lost 0 bases, with 14 bases spanning the gap. The CDR3 sequence: CASSPTGLSSYEQYF. The CDR3 DNA sequence: TGTGCCAGCAGCCCTACGGGACTCAGCTCCTACGAGCAGTACTTC. Complete variable domain (other parts from reference TRBV11-2 and TRBJ2-7): EAGVAQSPRYKIIEKRQSVAFWCNPISGHATLYWYQQILGQGPKLLIQFQNNGVVDDSQLPKDRFSAERLKGVDSTLKIQPAKLEDSAVYLCASSPTGLSSYEQYFGPGTRLTVT.

With respect to this clone: This sample also contains other DNA sequences that code for the same CDR3. The genes are TRBV5-1 and TRBJ1-6; 9 bases line up with TRBD1. The V gene end was trimmed by 0 bases and the J gene end by 10 bases; junction bases not matched to a gene: 5. Per the germline V gene, CDR1 is SGHRS and CDR2 is YFSETQ. This CDR3 has 15 amino acids. This CDR3 is CASSLAGQGRSPLHF. In DNA form, the CDR3 reads TGCGCCAGCAGCTTGGCGGGACAGGGAAGATCACCCCTCCACTTT.